One sample yielded the 27 T cell receptor beta chains listed below, sequenced in a study of blood T cell repertoires in COVID-19 (dated by TCRdb to 2020 to 2022). The library was built by means of the immunoSEQ multiplex PCR assay. TCRdb re-hosts the immuneACCESS table, in-frame sequences only. Its copies lack some clones; in the studies checked, an unresolved V gene accounts for under half of them, and the cause for the rest is not known. The sample table lists roughly 150,000 clones, 85% to 95% of them with a count of one. Roughly 1.9% of the sample is in the top ten clones. Specimen: peripheral blood. These receptors were taken from a woman in her sixties or seventies with COVID-19, enrolled during active disease.

V gene TRBV2 combines with J gene TRBJ2-1, with 11 bases lining up with TRBD2. The V gene's germline CDR1 is SNHLY and CDR2 FYNNEI. The CDR3 loop spans 15 amino acids. V was pared by 7 bases and J by 5 bases, with 7 bases of the junction left unmatched. The CDR3 DNA sequence: TGTGCCAGCACGGGTGTAGCGGGGGGGGACAATGAGCAGTTCTTC. Translation: CASTGVAGGDNEQFF.

The J gene is TRBJ1-1, the V gene TRBV7-9, with D possibly being TRBD1 (5 bases). In germline, CDR1 is SEHNR, CDR2 FQNEAQ (reference sequence). Between the trimmed V and J ends, which lost 5 bases and 1 base, there was a span of 8 bases. This CDR3 comprises 13 residues. The CDR3 DNA reads TGTGCCAGCAGCCCAACAGGGAACACTGAAGCTTTCTTT. It yields the protein CASSPTGNTEAFF.

The chain has TRBV5-4 and TRBJ1-2; D not certain. The V gene's germline CDR1 is SGHNT and CDR2 YYREEE (reference sequence). The CDR3 extends over 9 amino acids. Trimming left V 8 bases short and J 6 bases short, with 5 bases between. The CDR3 sequence: CASLHGYTF. As DNA, the CDR3 is TGTGCCAGTCTACATGGCTACACCTTC.

The rearrangement joins TRBV4-2 to TRBJ2-3, with 8 bases fitting TRBD1. From germline, CDR1 is LGHNA and CDR2 YNFKEQ. The trim removed 0 bases at V and 7 bases at J, leaving 9 bases unmatched. The CDR3 extends over 16 amino acids. CDR3 nucleotides: TGTGCCAGCAGCCAAGAGACAGGGGCTATCGGGAATACGCAGTATTTT. As protein: CASSQETGAIGNTQYF.

V usage is TRBV4-2 and J usage is TRBJ1-5; D remains ambiguous. The CDR3 covers 16 residues. Germline CDR1 and CDR2: LGHNA and YNFKEQ. Trimming left V 3 bases short and J 4 bases short, with 16 bases between. The CDR3 DNA reads TGTGCCAGCAGCCAGGCCATCGTCAGAGGAAATCAGCCCCAGCATTTT. It translates to CASSQAIVRGNQPQHF.

The chain is built from TRBV18 and TRBJ2-1; 13 positions agree with TRBD2. This CDR3 is 20 amino acids long. Trimming removed 5 bases from V and 0 bases from J; junction bases left unmatched: 13. Looked up from germline, CDR1 is KGHSH and CDR2 is LQKENI. The CDR3: CASSTRGGTSGDSSYNEQFF. The CDR3 coding sequence is TGTGCCAGCTCAACACGGGGTGGGACTAGCGGGGACAGCTCCTACAATGAGCAGTTCTTC.

This clone was seen a single time. The chain links TRBV5-5 to TRBJ1-2, with D unclear. Germline assignment: CDR1 SGHKS and CDR2 YYEKEE (reference sequence). Trimming took off 1 base at V and 2 bases at J, with 6 bases between the two ends. The CDR3 length is 13 residues. The CDR3 spells CASSLPGNYGYTF. The CDR3 DNA is TGTGCCAGCAGCTTGCCCGGGAACTATGGCTACACCTTC.

The rearrangement uses TRBV2 and TRBJ1-1, with 7 bases fitting TRBD1. V trimming: 6 bases; J trimming: 0 bases; junction bases outside the gene matches: 7. Germline CDR1 and CDR2: SNHLY and FYNNEI. The CDR3 loop spans 15 amino acids. The CDR3 DNA is TGTGCCAGCAGACCCAGACAGGGTATGAACACTGAAGCTTTCTTT. The encoded protein is CASRPRQGMNTEAFF.

This clone showed up just a few times. V gene TRBV29-1 combines with J gene TRBJ1-2; 9 bases fit TRBD1. The CDR3 covers 13 residues. V was pared by 6 bases and J by 4 bases, with 6 bases of the junction left unmatched. Germline CDR1 is SQVTM and CDR2 is ANQGSEA. The CDR3 coding sequence is TGCAGCGTCTGGGACAGGGCGGCCTATGGCTACACCTTC. Translating it yields CSVWDRAAYGYTF.

This chain uses TRBV18 with TRBJ2-7; D unresolved. V lost 2 bases and J lost 3, with 11 bases in between. The CDR3 loop spans 14 amino acids. Germline lookup yields CDR1 KGHSH and CDR2 LQKENI. The CDR3 coding sequence is TGTGCCAGCTCACCAGGCAGGCTCAGCTACGAGCAGTACTTC. This codes for CASSPGRLSYEQYF.

The chain recombines TRBV7-2 with TRBJ1-4, with 8 nucleotides matching TRBD1. The CDR3 runs to 16 residues. The germline V gene has CDR1 SGHTA and CDR2 FQGNSA. With 5 bases clipped from V and 2 bases from J, the junction kept 7 bases outside the gene matches. As DNA, the CDR3 is TGTGCCAGCAGCGAGCCGAGGACAGGGACTAATGAAAAACTGTTTTTT. It is translated as CASSEPRTGTNEKLFF. The variable domain in full, with the rest retrieved from reference TRBV7-2 and TRBJ1-4, is GAGVSQSPSNKVTEKGKDVELRCDPISGHTALYWYRQSLGQGLEFLIYFQGNSAPDKSGLPSDRFSAERTGGSVSTLTIQRTQQEDSAVYLCASSEPRTGTNEKLFFGSGTQLSVL.

The CDR3 sequence: CASSQDRGMNYGYTF. The DNA for the CDR3 is TGTGCCAGCAGCCAAGACAGGGGAATGAACTATGGCTACACCTTC. This chain uses TRBV4-2 with TRBJ1-2, with TRBD1 as a possible D gene (6 bases). This CDR3 is 15 amino acids long. Trimming stripped 0 bases from V and 2 bases from J, with 10 bases between. Germline V gene lookup returns CDR1 LGHNA and CDR2 YNFKEQ.

The chain has TRBV6-5 and TRBJ1-1, with D maybe TRBD1 (6 bases). The CDR3 loop spans 14 amino acids. V lost 5 bases and J 3 bases, leaving 13 bases between the germline ends. Germline V gene data show CDR1 as MNHEY and CDR2 as SVGAGI. The CDR3 spells CASSNRDRDTEAFF. In DNA, the CDR3 is TGTGCCAGCAGTAACAGGGATCGGGACACTGAAGCTTTCTTT.

The J gene is TRBJ2-1, the V gene TRBV5-1; 7 bases fit TRBD2. CDR1 and CDR2 (germline): SGHRS, YFSETQ. J gave up 1 base and V 4 bases, and 5 bases lay outside the gene matches. The CDR3 contains 15 residues. The CDR3 DNA is TGCGCCAGCAGCCCTAGAGCGGGATCCTACAATGAGCAGTTCTTC. Translation: CASSPRAGSYNEQFF.

The V and J genes are TRBV11-2 and TRBJ2-5; TRBD2 is a possible D gene (5 bases). The CDR3 has 17 amino acids. CDR1 is SGHAT and CDR2 is FQNNGV in the germline V gene. Trimming cost V 1 base and J 2 bases, with 17 bases left between them. The CDR3 region is CASSLAMLRAKQETQYF. The CDR3 coding sequence is TGTGCCAGCAGCTTAGCTATGCTGCGGGCGAAACAAGAGACCCAGTACTTC.

J is TRBJ1-1 and V is TRBV3-1 (or the pseudogene TRBV3-2); D not certain. The V end lost 5 bases, the J end lost 3 bases, and 13 bases lay between the germline ends. There are 14 residues in the CDR3. Germline-derived CDR1 and CDR2 are LGHDT and YNNKEL (reference sequence). The CDR3 DNA reads TGTGCCAGCAGCAAAGGTGGAGCACACACTGAAGCTTTCTTT. Its protein product is CASSKGGAHTEAFF.

This sequence joins TRBV28 and TRBJ2-5; TRBD1 agrees at 8 bases. The germline V gene has CDR1 MDHEN and CDR2 SYDVKM. J lost 2 bases, V lost 5 bases, and 1 base had no gene match. The CDR3 is 13 residues long. The CDR3 loop is CASSDRGQETQYF. The CDR3 DNA sequence: TGTGCCAGCAGTGACAGGGGTCAAGAGACCCAGTACTTC.

This clone was found a few times. The V and J genes are TRBV19 and TRBJ1-6; 7 nucleotides agree with TRBD1. The CDR3 is 15 amino acids. The trim removed 3 bases at V and 9 bases at J, leaving 8 bases unmatched. Germline V CDR1 and CDR2: LNHDA, SQIVND (reference sequence). For the CDR3, the DNA is TGTGCCAGTAGTATTCAGGGGGAGAAGGGTTCACCCCTCCACTTT. Translated: CASSIQGEKGSPLHF.

The gene calls are TRBV2 and TRBJ1-2; D call uncertain. V was cut by 4 bases and J by 0 bases, with 6 bases left in between. This CDR3 comprises 13 residues. Germline CDR1 is SNHLY and CDR2 is FYNNEI. The CDR3 region is CASSAGSNYGYTF. CDR3 nucleotides: TGTGCCAGCAGTGCGGGGTCTAACTATGGCTACACCTTC. The variable domain in full, with the rest retrieved from reference TRBV2 and TRBJ1-2, is EPEVTQTPSHQVTQMGQEVILRCVPISNHLYFYWYRQILGQKVEFLVSFYNNEISEKSEIFDDQFSVERPDGSNFTLKIRSTKLEDSAMYFCASSAGSNYGYTFGSGTRLTVV.

The V gene is TRBV7-9, the J gene TRBJ1-4; TRBD1 matches 10 bases. The CDR3 runs 16 residues. J lost 8 bases, V lost 6 bases, and 12 bases had no gene match. CDR1 is SEHNR and CDR2 is FQNEAQ in the germline V gene (reference sequence). The CDR3 loop is CASRTDRGSQREKLFF. In DNA, the CDR3 is TGTGCCAGCAGAACGGACAGGGGGTCTCAAAGAGAAAAACTGTTTTTT.

This rearrangement joins TRBV2 to TRBJ1-1; 8 bases map to TRBD1. Germline V gives CDR1 SNHLY, CDR2 FYNNEI. The CDR3 runs to 12 residues. Germline trimming cut 7 bases from V and 8 bases from J; bases unmatched to any gene: 6. The CDR3 coding sequence is TGTGCCAGCAACCGGGACAGGCAAGAAGCTTTCTTT. It is translated as CASNRDRQEAFF.

A single count supports this clone. V gene TRBV19 combines with J gene TRBJ1-2, with D perhaps matching TRBD1 (5 bases). Germline lookup yields CDR1 LNHDA and CDR2 SQIVND (reference sequence). The CDR3 extends over 14 amino acids. The V end lost 4 bases, the J end lost 6 bases, and 15 bases lay between the germline ends. CDR3 bases: TGTGCCAGTAGTACAAACCAGGGTGTCAATGGCTACACCTTC. This gives the protein CASSTNQGVNGYTF.

This chain uses TRBV16 with TRBJ1-5; tentative D call: TRBD1 (6 bases). This CDR3 has 18 amino acids. CDR1 and CDR2 (germline): KGHSY, FQNENV. V lost 2 bases, J lost 3 bases, and 20 bases lay in between. CDR3 sequence reads: CASSQGRLHDRLNQPQHF. CDR3 in DNA: TGTGCCAGCAGCCAAGGGCGTCTACATGACAGGCTCAATCAGCCCCAGCATTTT.

This chain joins TRBV7-2 and TRBJ2-7, with 8 bases matching TRBD2. This CDR3 has 18 amino acids. Germline lookup yields CDR1 SGHTA and CDR2 FQGNSA. J gave up 2 bases and V 1 base, and 13 bases lay outside the gene matches. CDR3 sequence reads: CASSLVPQGRGVPYEQYF. CDR3 in DNA: TGTGCCAGCAGCTTAGTCCCCCAGGGGCGGGGGGTACCCTACGAGCAGTACTTC.

The chain has TRBV6-6 and TRBJ1-6; no firm D call. The CDR3 covers 14 residues. The V gene lost 1 base and the J gene lost 7 bases, with 8 bases spanning the gap. Germline lookup yields CDR1 MNHNY and CDR2 SVGAGI (reference sequence). The chain's CDR3 is CASSYFPGNSPLHF. DNA of the CDR3: TGTGCCAGCAGTTACTTTCCGGGGAATTCACCCCTCCACTTT.

The chain carries TRBV14 and TRBJ2-2, with no clear D. The CDR3 runs to 14 residues. Germline V gene lookup returns CDR1 SGHDN and CDR2 FVKESK. The V and J ends lost 0 bases and 6 bases respectively, with 8 bases between them. The CDR3 loop is CASSQESRSGELFF. DNA of the CDR3: TGTGCCAGCAGCCAAGAGTCACGGTCCGGGGAGCTGTTTTTT.

This clone was seen a handful of times. J is TRBJ1-5 and V is TRBV5-4; D possibly corresponds to TRBD1 (5 bases). V lost 4 bases and J lost 2, with 13 bases in between. The CDR3 has 15 amino acids. Germline V gene sequence: CDR1 SGHNT, CDR2 YYREEE (reference sequence). The CDR3 DNA sequence: TGTGCCAGCAGCCGTCAGGGAACGGGCAATCAGCCCCAGCATTTT. Translating gives CASSRQGTGNQPQHF. Together with reference TRBV5-4 and TRBJ1-5, the CDR3 gives the full variable domain: ETGVTQSPTHLIKTRGQQVTLRCSSQSGHNTVSWYQQALGQGPQFIFQYYREEENGRGNFPPRFSGLQFPNYSSELNVNALELDDSALYLCASSRQGTGNQPQHFGDGTRLSIL.